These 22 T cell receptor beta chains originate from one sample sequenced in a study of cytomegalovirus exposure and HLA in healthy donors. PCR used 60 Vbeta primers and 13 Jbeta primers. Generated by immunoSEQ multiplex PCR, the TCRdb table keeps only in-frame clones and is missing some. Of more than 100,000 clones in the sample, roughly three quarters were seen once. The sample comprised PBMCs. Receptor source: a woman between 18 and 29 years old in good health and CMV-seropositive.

CDR3 in DNA: TGCAGTGCCGAACGGGAGTATGGCTACACCTTC. Translated, it gives CSAEREYGYTF. The gene calls are TRBV20-1 and TRBJ1-2, with no clear D. Trimming removed 6 bases at V and 5 bases at J, with 10 bases between. From germline, CDR1 is DFQATT and CDR2 SNEGSKA (reference sequence). CDR3 size: 11 residues.

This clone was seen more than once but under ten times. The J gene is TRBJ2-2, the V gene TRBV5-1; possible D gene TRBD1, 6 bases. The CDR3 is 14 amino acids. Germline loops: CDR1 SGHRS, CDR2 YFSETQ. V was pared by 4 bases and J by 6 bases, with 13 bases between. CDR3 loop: CASSRQARPGELFF. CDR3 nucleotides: TGCGCCAGCAGCCGACAGGCAAGGCCCGGGGAGCTGTTTTTT.

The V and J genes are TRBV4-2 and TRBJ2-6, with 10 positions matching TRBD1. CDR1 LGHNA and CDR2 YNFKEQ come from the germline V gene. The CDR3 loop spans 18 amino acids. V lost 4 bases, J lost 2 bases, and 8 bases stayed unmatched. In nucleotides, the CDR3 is TGTGCCAGCAGCCGGGGGGACAGGGGCCCTACTGGGGCCAACGTCCTGACTTTC. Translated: CASSRGDRGPTGANVLTF.

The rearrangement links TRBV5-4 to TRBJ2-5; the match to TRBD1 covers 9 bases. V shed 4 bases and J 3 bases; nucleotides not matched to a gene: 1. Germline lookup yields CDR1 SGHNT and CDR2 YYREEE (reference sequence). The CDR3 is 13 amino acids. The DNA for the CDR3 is TGTGCCAGCAGCCGGACAGGGGAAGAGACCCAGTACTTC. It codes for CASSRTGEETQYF.

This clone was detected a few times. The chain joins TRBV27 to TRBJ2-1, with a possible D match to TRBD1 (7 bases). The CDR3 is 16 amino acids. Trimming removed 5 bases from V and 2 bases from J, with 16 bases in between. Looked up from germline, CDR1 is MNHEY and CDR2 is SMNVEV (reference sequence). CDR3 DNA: TGTGCCAGCAGTACACAGGGGACTCACACCTACAATGAGCAGTTCTTC. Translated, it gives CASSTQGTHTYNEQFF.

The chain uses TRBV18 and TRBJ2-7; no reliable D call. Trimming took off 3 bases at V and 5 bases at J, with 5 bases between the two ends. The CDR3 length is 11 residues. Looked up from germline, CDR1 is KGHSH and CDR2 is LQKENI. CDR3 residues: CASSPNNEQYF. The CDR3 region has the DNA TGTGCCAGCTCACCTAACAACGAGCAGTACTTC.

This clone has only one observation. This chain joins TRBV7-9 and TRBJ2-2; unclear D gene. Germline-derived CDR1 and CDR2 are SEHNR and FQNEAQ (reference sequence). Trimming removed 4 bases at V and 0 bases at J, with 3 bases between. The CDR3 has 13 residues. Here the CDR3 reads CASSSTNTGELFF. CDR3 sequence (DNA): TGTGCCAGCAGCTCCACGAACACCGGGGAGCTGTTTTTT.

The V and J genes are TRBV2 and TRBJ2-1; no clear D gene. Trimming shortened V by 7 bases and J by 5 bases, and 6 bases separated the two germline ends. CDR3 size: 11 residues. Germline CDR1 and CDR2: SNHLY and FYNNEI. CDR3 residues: CASNFNNEQFF. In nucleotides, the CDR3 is TGTGCCAGCAATTTCAACAATGAGCAGTTCTTC.

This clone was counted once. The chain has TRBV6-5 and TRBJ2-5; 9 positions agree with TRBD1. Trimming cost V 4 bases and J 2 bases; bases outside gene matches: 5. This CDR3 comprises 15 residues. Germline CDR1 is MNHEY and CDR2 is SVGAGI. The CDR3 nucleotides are TGTGCCAGCAGTTTCCACAGGGGGCGTCAAGAGACCCAGTACTTC. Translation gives CASSFHRGRQETQYF.

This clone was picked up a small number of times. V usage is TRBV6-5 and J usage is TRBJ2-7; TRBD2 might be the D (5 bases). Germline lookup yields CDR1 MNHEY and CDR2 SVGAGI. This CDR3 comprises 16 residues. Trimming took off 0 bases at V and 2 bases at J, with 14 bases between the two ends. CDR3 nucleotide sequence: TGTGCCAGCAGTTACTCGAGGGTAAGGCCTACCTACGAGCAGTACTTC. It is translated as CASSYSRVRPTYEQYF.

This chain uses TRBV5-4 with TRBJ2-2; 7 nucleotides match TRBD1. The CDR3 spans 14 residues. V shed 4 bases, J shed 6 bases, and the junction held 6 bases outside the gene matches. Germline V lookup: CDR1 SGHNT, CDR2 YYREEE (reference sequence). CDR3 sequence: CASSQTGTAGELFF. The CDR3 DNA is TGTGCCAGCAGCCAGACAGGGACGGCCGGGGAGCTGTTTTTT. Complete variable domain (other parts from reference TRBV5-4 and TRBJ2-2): ETGVTQSPTHLIKTRGQQVTLRCSSQSGHNTVSWYQQALGQGPQFIFQYYREEENGRGNFPPRFSGLQFPNYSSELNVNALELDDSALYLCASSQTGTAGELFFGEGSRLTVL.

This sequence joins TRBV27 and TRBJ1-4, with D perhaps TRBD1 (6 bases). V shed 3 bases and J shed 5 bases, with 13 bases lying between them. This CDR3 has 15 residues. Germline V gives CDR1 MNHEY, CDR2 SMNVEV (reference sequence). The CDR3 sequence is CASSFSDRINEKLFF. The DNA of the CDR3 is TGTGCCAGCAGTTTCTCCGACAGGATAAATGAAAAACTGTTTTTT.

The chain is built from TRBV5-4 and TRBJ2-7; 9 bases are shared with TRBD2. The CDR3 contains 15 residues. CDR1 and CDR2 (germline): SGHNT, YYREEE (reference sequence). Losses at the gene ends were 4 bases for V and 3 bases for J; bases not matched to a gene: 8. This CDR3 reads CASSIRSSGGYEQYF. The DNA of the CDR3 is TGTGCCAGCAGCATTCGTAGTAGCGGGGGCTACGAGCAGTACTTC.

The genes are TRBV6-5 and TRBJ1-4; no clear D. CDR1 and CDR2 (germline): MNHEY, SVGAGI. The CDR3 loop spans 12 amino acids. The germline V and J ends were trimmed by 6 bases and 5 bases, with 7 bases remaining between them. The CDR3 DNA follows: TGTGCCAGCAGGAGCGGGAATGAAAAACTGTTTTTT. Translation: CASRSGNEKLFF.

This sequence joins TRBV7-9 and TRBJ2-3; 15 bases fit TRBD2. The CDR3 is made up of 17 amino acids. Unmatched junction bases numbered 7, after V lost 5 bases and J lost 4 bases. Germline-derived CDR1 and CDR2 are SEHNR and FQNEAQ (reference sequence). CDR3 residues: CASSRTSGREGADTQYF. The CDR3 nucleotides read TGTGCCAGCAGCCGGACTAGCGGGAGGGAGGGGGCAGATACGCAGTATTTT.

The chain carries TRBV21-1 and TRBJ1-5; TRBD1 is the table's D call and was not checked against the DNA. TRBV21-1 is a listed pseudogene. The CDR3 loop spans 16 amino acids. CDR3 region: CASSDRDRGSNQPQHF. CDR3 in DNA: TGTGCCAGCAGCGACCGGGACAGGGGGAGCAATCAGCCCCAGCATTTT.

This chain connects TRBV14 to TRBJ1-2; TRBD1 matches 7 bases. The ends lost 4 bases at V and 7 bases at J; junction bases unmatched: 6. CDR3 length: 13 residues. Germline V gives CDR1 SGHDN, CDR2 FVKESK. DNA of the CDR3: TGTGCCAGCAGCCGCCTCCGACAGGGTGGCTACACCTTC. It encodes CASSRLRQGGYTF.

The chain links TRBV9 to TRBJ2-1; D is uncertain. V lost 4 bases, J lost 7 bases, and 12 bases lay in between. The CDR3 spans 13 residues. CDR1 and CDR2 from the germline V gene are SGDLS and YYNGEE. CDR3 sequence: CASSPNDGNEQFF. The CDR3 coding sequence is TGTGCCAGCAGCCCGAATGACGGGAATGAGCAGTTCTTC.

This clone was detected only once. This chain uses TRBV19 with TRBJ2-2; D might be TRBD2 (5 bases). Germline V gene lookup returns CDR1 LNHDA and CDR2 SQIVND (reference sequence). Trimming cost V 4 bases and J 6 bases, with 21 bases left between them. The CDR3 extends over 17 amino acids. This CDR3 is CASSRPGSPGSAGELFF. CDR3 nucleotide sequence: TGTGCCAGTAGTAGGCCGGGGTCCCCCGGTTCCGCCGGGGAGCTGTTTTTT.

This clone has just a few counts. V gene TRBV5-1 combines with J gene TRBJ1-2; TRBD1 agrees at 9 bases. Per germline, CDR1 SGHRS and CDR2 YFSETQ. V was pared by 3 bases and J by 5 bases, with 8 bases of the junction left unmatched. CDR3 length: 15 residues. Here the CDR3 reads CASSSGTGREYGYTF. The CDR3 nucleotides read TGCGCCAGCAGCTCCGGGACAGGGCGGGAGTATGGCTACACCTTC.

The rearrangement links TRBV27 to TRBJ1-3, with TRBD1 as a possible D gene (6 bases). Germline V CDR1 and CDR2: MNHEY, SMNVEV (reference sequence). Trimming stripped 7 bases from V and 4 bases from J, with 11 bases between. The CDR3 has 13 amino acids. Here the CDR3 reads CASKLTGGNTIYF. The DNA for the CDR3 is TGTGCCAGCAAGTTAACAGGGGGAAACACCATATATTTT.

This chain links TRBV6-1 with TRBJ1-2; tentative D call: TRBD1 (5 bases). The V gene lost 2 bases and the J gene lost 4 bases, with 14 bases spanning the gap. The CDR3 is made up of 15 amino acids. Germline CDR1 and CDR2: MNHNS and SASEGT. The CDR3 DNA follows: TGTGCCAGCAGTGAAAGGCCAGCCGGGGGCTATGGCTACACCTTC. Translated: CASSERPAGGYGYTF.